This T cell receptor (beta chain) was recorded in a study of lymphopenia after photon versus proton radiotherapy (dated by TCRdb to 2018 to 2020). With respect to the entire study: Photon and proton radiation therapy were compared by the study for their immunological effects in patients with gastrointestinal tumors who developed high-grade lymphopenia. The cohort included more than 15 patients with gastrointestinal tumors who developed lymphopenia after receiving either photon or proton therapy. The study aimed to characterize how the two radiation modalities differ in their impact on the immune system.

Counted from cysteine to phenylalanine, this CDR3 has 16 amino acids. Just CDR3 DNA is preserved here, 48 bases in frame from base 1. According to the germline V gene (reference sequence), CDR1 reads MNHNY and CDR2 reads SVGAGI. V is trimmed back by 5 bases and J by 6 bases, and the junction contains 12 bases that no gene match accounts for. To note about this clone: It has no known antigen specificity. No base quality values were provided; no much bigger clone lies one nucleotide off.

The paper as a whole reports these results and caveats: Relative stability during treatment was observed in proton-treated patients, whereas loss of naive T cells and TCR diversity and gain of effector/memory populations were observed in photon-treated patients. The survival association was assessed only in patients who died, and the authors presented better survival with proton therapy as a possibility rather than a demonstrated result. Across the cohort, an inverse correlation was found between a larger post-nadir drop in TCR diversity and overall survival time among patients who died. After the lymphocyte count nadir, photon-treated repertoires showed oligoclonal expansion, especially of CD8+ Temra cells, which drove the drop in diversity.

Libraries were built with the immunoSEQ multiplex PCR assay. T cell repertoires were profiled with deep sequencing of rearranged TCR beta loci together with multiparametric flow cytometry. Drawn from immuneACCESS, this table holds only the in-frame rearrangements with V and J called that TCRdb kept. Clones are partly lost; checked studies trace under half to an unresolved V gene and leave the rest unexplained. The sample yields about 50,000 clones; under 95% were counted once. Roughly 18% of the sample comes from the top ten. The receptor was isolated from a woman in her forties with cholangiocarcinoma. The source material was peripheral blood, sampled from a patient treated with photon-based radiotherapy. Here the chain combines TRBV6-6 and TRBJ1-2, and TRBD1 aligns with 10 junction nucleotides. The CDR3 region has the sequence CASSGPGQGLTHGYTF. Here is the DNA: TGTGCCAGCAGTGGCCCGGGACAGGGGTTAACCCATGGCTACACCTTC.